The sequence of this T cell receptor (beta chain) was determined in a study of type 1 regulatory T cells. Looking at the study overall: This in vitro CD4 product, T-allo10, is enriched for Tr1 cells and alloantigen-specific.

The CDR3 sequence is 17 residues long. Per the germline V gene, CDR1 is SGHTA and CDR2 is FQGNSA. V was pared by 5 bases and J by 6 bases, with 15 bases of the junction left unmatched. TCRdb ran MiXCR on the reads and lists one entry per CDR3 protein. The sample has 55,000 to 65,000 distinct CDR3 sequences, approximately 60% seen once. This clonotype was seen a handful of times. What it binds is not known. The sequence was collected from a human donor in good health. The material sequenced was cultured non-Tr1 T cells, either the whole culture or a sorted T cell fraction (not recorded which). The chain joins TRBV7-2 to TRBJ2-3; 9 bases are shared with TRBD2. Written as DNA, the CDR3 is TGTGCCAGCAGCAAGACCCTAGTAGCGGGAGCTAAGGATACGCAGTATTTT. Encoded protein: CASSKTLVAGAKDTQYF.